The 10 T cell receptor beta chains below come from one sample, sequenced in a study of tumor and adjacent non-tumor tissue in lung cancer. A modified ARM-PCR protocol with three rounds of nested PCR amplified TCRbeta. MiXCR, run by TCRdb on the multiplex PCR reads, gives a single entry per CDR3 protein. The sample holds about 76,000 distinct CDR3 sequences, roughly 80% seen once. This sample's RNA came from whole unsorted tissue. This non-tumor lung sample came from over 3 cm beyond the tumor edge. Specimen: distant non-tumor lung tissue. These receptors came from a man aged 55 to 70 with non-small cell lung cancer.

Regarding this clonotype: Because the CDR3 is missing its conserved closing phenylalanine or tryptophan, this is likely a read error. V and J are TRBV11-3 and TRBJ2-1; D gene unclear. Germline CDR1 SGHNT, CDR2 YENEEA. The CDR3 contains 15 residues. CDR3 in amino acids: CASSDDKESYNEQFS. The CDR3 region has the DNA TGTGCCAGCAGCGACGACAAAGAATCCTACAATGAACAGTTCTCC.

To note about this clonotype: One junction end disagrees with the germline gene, perhaps due to a read error. The chain combines TRBV6-2 or TRBV6-3 with TRBJ2-1, with a tentative D call TRBD1 (6 bases). Germline CDR1 and CDR2: MNHEY and SVGEGT. The CDR3 contains 14 residues. CDR3 in DNA: TGTGACAGCATCGAGCGGACAGCCCGCAATGAGCAGTTCTTC. Protein product: CDSIERTARNEQFF.

The genes are TRBV18 and TRBJ1-6, with 7 bases fitting TRBD1. V shed 5 bases, J shed 14 bases, and the junction held 9 bases outside the gene matches. Germline V gene data show CDR1 as KGHSH and CDR2 as LQKENI. This CDR3 spans 13 amino acids. The CDR3: CASSGGTAASLHF. Written as DNA, the CDR3 is TGTGCCAGCTCAGGGGGGACAGCCGCTTCCCTCCACTTT.

The chain carries TRBV12-3 or TRBV12-4 and TRBJ2-2, with 7 bases aligning to TRBD1. The V segment lost 4 bases and the J segment 9 bases; nucleotides outside the gene matches: 5. The CDR3 extends over 13 amino acids. In DNA, the CDR3 is TGTGCCAGCAGTTCAGGGGGTGTCTGGGAGCTGTTTTTT. Protein sequence: CASSSGGVWELFF.

Turning to this clonotype: Compared with germline, one end of the junction differs, possibly owing to a read error. This chain uses TRBV11-2 with TRBJ2-6; no reliable D call. CDR3 length equals 14 residues. Germline V gene lookup returns CDR1 SGHAT and CDR2 FQNNGV. CDR3 in DNA: TGTGCCAGCAGACCCATCCCTGGGCCCAACGTCCTGACTTTC. Its protein product is CASRPIPGPNVLTF.

Only one count was recorded for this clonotype. It may be a read error: a sequence one base away is much more abundant. The chain has TRBV12-2 and TRBJ2-7; the table's D call of TRBD1 was not tested on the DNA. TRBV12-2 is assigned pseudogene status. CDR3 length: 16 residues. CDR3 nucleotide sequence: TGTGCAAGTCGCTTACCTCACAGGGGGCGAATCTACGAGAAGTACTTC. Residues: CASRLPHRGRIYEKYF.

The V and J genes are TRBV11-3 and TRBJ1-1, with a tentative D call TRBD1 (5 bases). Deletions cut 9 bases from V and 0 bases from J, with 20 bases between. Germline V CDR1 and CDR2: SGHNT, YENEEA. CDR3 size: 16 residues. The CDR3 nucleotides are TGTGCCAGGAGTACTACCCCGGGGCAACTGAACACTGAAGCTTTCTTT. Translated: CARSTTPGQLNTEAFF.

This clonotype showed up many times. The CDR3 sequence: CSARGLRDSYEQYF. The CDR3 region has the DNA TGCAGTGCTAGAGGTCTCAGGGACTCCTACGAGCAGTACTTC. J is TRBJ2-7 and V is TRBV20-1, with a tentative D call TRBD1 (5 bases). The CDR3 length is 14 residues. V lost 1 base to trimming and J lost 0 bases, with 10 bases between them. CDR1 and CDR2 (germline): DFQATT, SNEGSKA (reference sequence).

Notes on this clonotype: Germline and junction disagree at one end, which may indicate a read error. The J gene is TRBJ1-1, the V gene TRBV6-1; 8 nucleotides align to TRBD1. Germline CDR1 and CDR2: MNHNS and SASEGT. The CDR3 has 14 amino acids. CDR3 sequence: CASNEDRGDSKAFF. CDR3 DNA sequence: TGTGCCAGCAATGAAGACAGGGGCGACAGTAAAGCTTTCTTT.

The chain employs TRBV11-3 and TRBJ2-2, with 10 positions matching TRBD2. The germline CDR1 and CDR2 sequences are SGHNT and YENEEA. With V trimmed by 5 bases and J by 9 bases, 15 bases remained unmatched. This CDR3 comprises 17 residues. For the CDR3, the DNA is TGTGCCAGCAGCCACCTCGCAACTAGCGGGGCGACCAGGGAGCTGTTTTTT. Its translation is CASSHLATSGATRELFF.